These 25 T cell receptor beta chains were all obtained from the same sample, sequenced in a study of CD8 T cells in Susac syndrome. Roughly 0.45 to 1 ug RNA was reverse transcribed with random hexamers. Each CDR3 protein is one row after TCRdb ran MiXCR on the immunoSEQ multiplex PCR reads. The sample has a few hundred thousand distinct CDR3 sequences, 95% seen once. Sequences were obtained from CD4+ T cells from PBMCs. Receptor source: a human donor with multiple sclerosis.

In this sample, this clonotype turned up a few times. This chain uses TRBV12-3 or TRBV12-4 with TRBJ2-3, with D unresolved. This CDR3 is built from 11 residues. The germline V and J ends were trimmed by 4 bases and 4 bases, with 3 bases remaining between them. Written as DNA, the CDR3 is TGTGCCAGCAGTTCCCCAGATACGCAGTATTTT. Encoded protein: CASSSPDTQYF.

The chain uses TRBV20-1 and TRBJ2-1, with 9 bases aligning to TRBD2. The CDR3 loop spans 15 amino acids. J was trimmed by 2 bases and V by 6 bases; bases with no gene match: 8. Germline V gene sequence: CDR1 DFQATT, CDR2 SNEGSKA (reference sequence). The CDR3 region has the DNA TGCAGTGCCCCAGGGGGACTAGCTGCCTACAATGAGCAGTTCTTC. Protein product: CSAPGGLAAYNEQFF.

The rearrangement joins TRBV30 to TRBJ1-2, with D possibly TRBD1 on 5 matching bases. Looked up from germline, CDR1 is GTSNPN and CDR2 is SVGIG (reference sequence). V lost 0 bases to trimming and J lost 8 bases, with 10 bases between them. The CDR3 totals 12 residues. Here the CDR3 DNA reads TGTGCCTGGAGTGTACCAGGGTTGGGCTACACCTTC. Translated, it gives CAWSVPGLGYTF.

The DNA for the CDR3 is TGTGCCAGCAGCCCCGCGGGACAGGGGATTGTTCGTACTGAAAAACTGTTTTTT. Translating it yields CASSPAGQGIVRTEKLFF. The V call is TRBV6-1, the J call TRBJ1-4; 10 nucleotides agree with TRBD1. J was trimmed by 7 bases and V by 6 bases; bases with no gene match: 17. CDR3 length equals 18 residues. CDR1 is MNHNS, CDR2 SASEGT, per germline.

J is TRBJ2-1 and V is TRBV29-1, with D perhaps TRBD1 or TRBD2 (6 bases each). Germline CDR1 is SQVTM and CDR2 is ANQGSEA. The CDR3 covers 16 residues. The V and J ends lost 6 bases and 0 bases respectively, with 18 bases between them. CDR3 amino acids: CSVVGGPSNSYNEQFF. The CDR3 DNA is TGCAGCGTGGTAGGGGGGCCGTCGAACTCCTACAATGAGCAGTTCTTC.

The V call is TRBV23-1, the J call TRBJ1-5, with D possibly TRBD1 on 6 matching bases. TRBV23-1 is treated as an ORF (open reading frame) with a function not yet certain. The CDR3 consists of 14 residues. Deletions cut 4 bases from V and 8 bases from J, with 15 bases between. The CDR3 sequence: CASSPGQGSKPQHF. CDR3 in DNA: TGCGCCAGCAGTCCAGGGCAGGGGAGCAAGCCCCAGCATTTT.

The chain has TRBV12-3 or TRBV12-4 and TRBJ2-2; 7 nucleotides agree with TRBD1. The trim removed 2 bases at V and 2 bases at J, leaving 11 bases unmatched. The CDR3 consists of 18 residues. The CDR3 is CASSLIPQGVLNTGELFF. CDR3 nucleotide sequence: TGTGCCAGCAGTTTAATTCCCCAGGGGGTGCTAAACACCGGGGAGCTGTTTTTT.

This clonotype appeared a single time. This chain connects TRBV14 to TRBJ1-2; TRBD1 is a possible D gene (5 bases). Germline CDR1 and CDR2: SGHDN and FVKESK. V was pared by 4 bases and J by 3 bases, with 9 bases between. CDR3 length: 13 residues. CDR3 sequence: CASSPGLHYGYTF. The CDR3 nucleotides read TGTGCCAGCAGCCCAGGGCTTCACTATGGCTACACCTTC.

A few counts support this clonotype. CDR3 nucleotide sequence: TGTGCCAGCAGTTCGATCCACACAGATACGCAGTATTTT. This sequence encodes CASSSIHTDTQYF. The rearrangement uses TRBV12-3 or TRBV12-4 and TRBJ2-3; D unresolved. With 4 bases removed from V and 2 bases from J, the gap between germline ends came to 7 bases. The CDR3 has 13 amino acids.

The rearrangement uses TRBV5-1 and TRBJ2-5; tentative D call: TRBD2 (5 bases). CDR3 length equals 13 residues. Germline CDR1 reads SGHRS; CDR2 reads YFSETQ. V shed 4 bases and J shed 5 bases, with 12 bases lying between them. The CDR3 nucleotides read TGCGCCAGCAGCGCCTGGGAGCGGGAGACCCAGTACTTC. Amino acids: CASSAWERETQYF.

This clonotype was counted once. This chain links TRBV10-2 with TRBJ2-1; D is perhaps TRBD2 (6 bases). The CDR3 sequence is 14 residues long. The germline gives CDR1 WSHSY, CDR2 SAAADI. V lost 3 bases and J lost 4, with 10 bases in between. CDR3 bases: TGCGCCAGCAGTGAAAGGAGGGCTTACAATGAGCAGTTCTTC. This codes for CASSERRAYNEQFF.

In its sample, this clonotype was seen once. The V call is TRBV27, the J call TRBJ1-6; the match to TRBD1 covers 7 bases. This CDR3 region has 14 residues. V shed 9 bases and J 6 bases; nucleotides not matched to a gene: 8. Germline-derived CDR1 and CDR2 are MNHEY and SMNVEV (reference sequence). The CDR3 sequence is CASHRGSTNSPLHF. CDR3 in DNA: TGTGCCAGTCACAGGGGTAGTACTAATTCACCCCTCCACTTT.

This clonotype has just a few counts. This chain links TRBV30 with TRBJ1-2, with D uncertain. Germline lookup yields CDR1 GTSNPN and CDR2 SVGIG (reference sequence). The V and J ends lost 5 bases and 4 bases respectively, with 8 bases between them. The CDR3 extends over 11 amino acids. The CDR3 nucleotides read TGTGCCTGGTCTAGTAGCTATGGCTACACCTTC. Translating gives CAWSSSYGYTF.

This chain connects TRBV20-1 to TRBJ2-1; TRBD2 agrees at 11 bases. This CDR3 region has 18 residues. The V segment lost 6 bases and the J segment 6 bases; nucleotides outside the gene matches: 19. Per the germline V gene, CDR1 is DFQATT and CDR2 is SNEGSKA (reference sequence). CDR3 amino acids: CSAPIPGLADYRGNEQFF. The CDR3 region has the DNA TGCAGTGCACCGATACCGGGACTAGCGGACTATAGGGGCAATGAGCAGTTCTTC.

V and J are TRBV7-3 and TRBJ1-1; D uncertain. Germline CDR1 and CDR2: SGHTA and FQGTGA. The CDR3 contains 13 residues. V lost 1 base and J 3 bases, leaving 6 bases between the germline ends. The CDR3 loop is CASSLRSHTEAFF. DNA for the CDR3: TGTGCCAGCAGCTTAAGGTCCCACACTGAAGCTTTCTTT. The full variable domain, with the rest looked up from reference TRBV7-3 and TRBJ1-1, is GAGVSQTPSNKVTEKGKYVELRCDPISGHTALYWYRQSLGQGPEFLIYFQGTGAADDSGLPNDRFFAVRPEGSVSTLKIQRTERGDSAVYLCASSLRSHTEAFFGQGTRLTVV.

V gene TRBV7-9 combines with J gene TRBJ1-2; possible D gene TRBD1, 5 bases. This CDR3 is built from 14 residues. Germline V gene lookup returns CDR1 SEHNR and CDR2 FQNEAQ (reference sequence). V gave up 2 bases and J gave up 6 bases, with 13 bases separating them. The CDR3 reads CASSLRGVDNGYTF. As DNA, the CDR3 is TGTGCCAGCAGCTTACGGGGCGTTGATAATGGCTACACCTTC.

The table lists this clonotype with a count of one. The chain couples TRBV15 to TRBJ2-3, with D possibly TRBD2 on 7 matching bases. Germline V CDR1 and CDR2: LNHNV, YYDKDF (reference sequence). The CDR3 is 16 amino acids. The V and J ends lost 6 bases and 4 bases respectively, with 20 bases between them. In nucleotides, the CDR3 is TGTGCCACCAGTCTGGGGGGGGGCCCCGTGGCAGATACGCAGTATTTT. As protein: CATSLGGGPVADTQYF.

The V call is TRBV5-6, the J call TRBJ2-7; TRBD2 agrees at 10 bases. This CDR3 is built from 15 residues. The trim removed 1 base at V and 6 bases at J, leaving 7 bases unmatched. Germline-derived CDR1 and CDR2 are SGHDT and YYEEEE. The CDR3 region has the DNA TGTGCCAGCAGCTTGTTAGCGGGGGGCACCTTCGAGCAGTACGTC. Protein product: CASSLLAGGTFEQYV.

V usage is TRBV6-6 and J usage is TRBJ2-1; no definite D call. CDR3 size: 14 residues. The V gene's germline CDR1 is MNHNY and CDR2 SVGAGI (reference sequence). The V end was cut by 0 bases, the J end by 4 bases, with 7 bases between. DNA of the CDR3: TGTGCCAGCAGTTACTCGAAACCTTACAATGAGCAGTTCTTC. It yields the protein CASSYSKPYNEQFF.

The chain uses TRBV5-4 and TRBJ2-7; D perhaps matches TRBD1 (5 bases). Germline values: CDR1 SGHNT, CDR2 YYREEE (reference sequence). The CDR3 runs to 15 residues. V shed 1 base and J shed 0 bases, with 11 bases lying between them. The CDR3: CASSLKGSSSYEQYV. CDR3 sequence (DNA): TGTGCCAGCAGCTTGAAGGGGTCGAGCTCCTACGAGCAGTACGTC.

This chain connects TRBV12-3 or TRBV12-4 to TRBJ1-5; D is unresolved. The CDR3 has 13 amino acids. The V gene lost 6 bases and the J gene lost 3 bases, with 9 bases spanning the gap. For the CDR3, the DNA is TGTGCCAGCAGCCTTGATGACAATCAGCCCCAGCATTTT. Protein sequence: CASSLDDNQPQHF.

On this clonotype itself: A junction end diverges from the germline sequence, so it may reflect a read error. The chain links TRBV7-7 to TRBJ2-1; 11 bases line up with TRBD1. This CDR3 is 13 amino acids long. Germline V lookup: CDR1 SSHAT, CDR2 FNYEAQ (reference sequence). CDR3 DNA: TGTGCTAGCAGCCAGGACAGGGGGCATGAGCAGTTCTTC. This codes for CASSQDRGHEQFF.

The rearrangement uses TRBV6-5 and TRBJ1-4; maybe TRBD1 (5 bases). V was trimmed by 1 base and J by 5 bases, leaving 11 bases between them. The germline CDR1 and CDR2 sequences are MNHEY and SVGAGI. The CDR3 totals 15 residues. The CDR3 region is CASSYLGVPNEKLFF. The CDR3, as DNA: TGTGCCAGCAGTTACTTAGGGGTCCCGAATGAAAAACTGTTTTTT.

CDR3 sequence reads: CAWKRQGSSYEQYF. The CDR3 region has the DNA TGTGCCTGGAAACGGCAGGGGAGTTCCTACGAGCAGTACTTC. The J gene is TRBJ2-7, the V gene TRBV30, with D tentatively TRBD1 (6 bases). V was clipped by 4 bases and J by 1 base, with 14 bases between them. Germline CDR1 and CDR2: GTSNPN and SVGIG (reference sequence). CDR3 length: 14 amino acids. The full variable domain, completed using reference TRBV30 and TRBJ2-7, is SQTIHQWPATLVQPVGSPLSLECTVEGTSNPNLYWYRQAAGRGLQLLFYSVGIGQISSEVPQNLSASRPQDRQFILSSKKLLLSDSGFYLCAWKRQGSSYEQYFGPGTRLTVT.

This clonotype came up once. The chain has TRBV2 and TRBJ1-5; D is undetermined. V lost 4 bases, J lost 1 base, and 5 bases lay in between. Germline CDR1 is SNHLY and CDR2 is FYNNEI. The length of the CDR3 is 13 residues. In nucleotides, the CDR3 is TGTGCCAGCAGTGGGGAGAGCAATCAGCCCCAGCATTTT. Translated: CASSGESNQPQHF.